This T cell receptor (beta chain) comes out of a study of CD8+CD57+ T cells in acquired aplastic anemia. Study at large: CD4+ and CD8+ cells, once sorted, gave DNA averaging roughly 3.2 ug. Findings of the study overall: Patients were compared with controls for CD8+ Simpson's diversity, and no significant difference emerged. Found in both controls and patients were 25 to 35 CD8+ CDR3 sequences.

Only patients with CD8+CD57+ cell expansion on flow cytometry were chosen for sequencing. As to this clonotype: Its specificity is not known.

V lost 3 bases and J lost 4; bases outside the gene matches: 4. This CDR3 is built from 14 residues. Germline values: CDR1 ENHRY, CDR2 SYGVKD. Genomic DNA constituted the template upon which TCR beta VDJ and CDR3 profiling was performed. TCRdb redid the calling of the reads with MiXCR, one entry per CDR3 protein. The repertoire consists of 150,000 to 160,000 distinct CDR3 sequences, with around half occurring once and the leading ten covering roughly 12%. The TCR originated in a human donor with aplastic anemia. The sequenced sample was sorted CD4+, CD8+, or CD8+CD57+ T cells (not recorded which) from PBMCs. V is TRBV10-3 and J is TRBJ1-1, with 8 bases fitting TRBD1. The CDR3 spells CAISDRGRPTEAFF. CDR3 DNA: TGTGCCATCAGTGACAGGGGGCGACCCACTGAAGCTTTCTTT.